This is a list of T cell receptor beta chains from one sample in a study of shared clonotypes between healthy human individuals. Measured with immunoSEQ multiplex PCR; TCRdb has only the in-frame clones, and not every one. The sample has about 2 million clones; roughly 95% are singletons. Sequenced material: naive CD8+ T cells sorted from blood. These receptors came from a man aged 18 to 30 in good health. Each CDR3 is given with its conserved first and last residue. D genes are given only for firm matches. Size is stated for part of the rows, as once, few or many counts, or as a class when the clone is expanded.

j_call d_call clone_size v_call cdr3_aa cdr3_nt
TRBJ2-1 TRBD2 . TRBV10-2 CASTNLAGGPTYNEQFF TGCGCCAGCACCAACCTAGCGGGGGGCCCCACCTACAATGAGCAGTTCTTC
TRBJ1-4 TRBD1 . TRBV2 CASSDGQGGNEKLFF TGTGCCAGCAGCGACGGACAGGGGGGAAATGAAAAACTGTTTTTT
TRBJ1-2 . . TRBV5-1 CASSLYAVRADGYTF TGCGCCAGCAGCTTGTATGCGGTAAGGGCGGATGGCTACACCTTC
TRBJ2-7 . . TRBV6-1 CASSEGADYEQYF TGTGCCAGCAGTGAAGGGGCAGACTACGAGCAGTACTTC
TRBJ2-7 TRBD2 . TRBV4-3 CASSQDRDYRYEQYF TGCGCCAGCAGCCAAGATCGGGACTACCGCTACGAGCAGTACTTC
TRBJ2-3 . . TRBV19 CASSIDPTVGPDTQYF TGTGCCAGTAGTATAGATCCAACAGTGGGGCCAGATACGCAGTATTTT
TRBJ2-7 . . TRBV19 CASSMEGTSYEQYF TGTGCCAGTAGTATGGAGGGGACATCGTACGAGCAGTACTTC
TRBJ1-4 TRBD1 . TRBV7-9 CASSKTGQGATNEKLFF TGTGCCAGCAGCAAGACGGGACAGGGGGCAACTAATGAAAAACTGTTTTTT
TRBJ2-3 . . TRBV20-1 CSAPWVDTQYF TGCAGTGCACCGTGGGTAGATACGCAGTATTTT
TRBJ2-5 . . TRBV27 CASSLMFGAQETQYF TGTGCCAGCAGTTTAATGTTCGGGGCCCAAGAGACCCAGTACTTC
TRBJ1-4 . . TRBV28 CASSLIRGEYEKLFF TGTGCCAGCAGTTTAATAAGGGGGGAATATGAAAAACTGTTTTTT
TRBJ2-1 TRBD1 . TRBV15 CATSSRDTGDNEQFF TGTGCCACCAGCAGCCGGGACACAGGGGACAATGAGCAGTTCTTC
TRBJ1-4 . . TRBV7-9 CASRRSQGNEKLFF TGTGCCAGCAGGCGATCGCAGGGGAATGAAAAACTGTTTTTT
TRBJ1-5 . . TRBV4-1 CASSQVIGASNQPQHF TGCGCCAGCAGCCAAGTAATAGGGGCGTCCAATCAGCCCCAGCATTTT
TRBJ1-5 . once TRBV6-6 CASTQWGSEPQHF TGTGCCAGCACCCAGTGGGGGTCAGAGCCCCAGCATTTT
TRBJ2-5 TRBD2 . TRBV6-6 CASSVDAGGSGETQYF TGTGCCAGCAGCGTCGACGCGGGAGGGTCTGGAGAGACCCAGTACTTC
TRBJ1-2 TRBD1 few TRBV30 CAWSADRGGGYTF TGTGCCTGGAGTGCAGACAGGGGAGGTGGCTACACCTTC
TRBJ1-3 . once TRBV7-9 CAALKGVDGFSGNTIYF TGTGCCGCCCTGAAGGGGGTGGACGGGTTCTCTGGAAACACCATATATTTT
TRBJ1-6 TRBD1 . TRBV6-1 CASSEVDRAYNSPLHF TGTGCCAGCAGTGAAGTTGACAGGGCCTATAATTCACCCCTCCACTTT
TRBJ1-2 . few TRBV10-3 CAISDGTAYGYTF TGTGCCATCAGTGATGGAACAGCTTATGGCTACACCTTC
TRBJ2-7 . . TRBV11-3 CASSPGRDYEQYF TGTGCCAGCAGCCCCGGACGCGATTACGAGCAGTACTTC
TRBJ2-7 . . TRBV9 CASSVGGLAGEQYF TGTGCCAGCAGCGTAGGCGGGCTTGCGGGAGAGCAGTACTTC
TRBJ1-2 . . TRBV7-9 CASSLHQGQGRGGYTF TGTGCCAGCAGCCTCCACCAGGGGCAGGGCCGAGGAGGCTACACCTTC
TRBJ2-1 . once TRBV5-6 CASSLDPRLYNEQFF TGTGCCAGCAGCTTGGACCCCCGCCTCTACAATGAGCAGTTCTTC
TRBJ2-2 . . TRBV27 CASSPRTSSTGELFF TGTGCCAGCAGTCCCCGGACATCTTCCACCGGGGAGCTGTTTTTT
TRBJ2-7 . . TRBV15 CATSAYLGSDEQYF TGTGCCACCAGCGCATATCTAGGTTCCGACGAGCAGTACTTC
TRBJ2-1 TRBD2 . TRBV29-1 CSVPLAGDNEQFF TGCAGCGTTCCACTAGCGGGGGACAATGAGCAGTTCTTC
TRBJ1-1 . . TRBV4-1 CASSQDRFRETAFF TGCGCCAGCAGCCAAGATCGTTTCCGGGAGACAGCTTTCTTT
TRBJ1-1 . once TRBV9 CASSAGRAPNTEAFF TGTGCCAGCAGCGCTGGCAGGGCGCCGAACACTGAAGCTTTCTTT
TRBJ2-7 . . TRBV7-8 CASSLVAGSSYEQYF TGTGCCAGCAGCTTAGTCGCAGGGTCCTCCTACGAGCAGTACTTC
TRBJ2-7 TRBD1 . TRBV4-2 CASSQDRQGGYEQYF TGTGCCAGCAGCCAAGATCGACAGGGTGGGTACGAGCAGTACTTC
TRBJ2-3 . . TRBV7-8 CASSLAGTEGGSDTQYF TGTGCCAGCAGCTTAGCGGGGACGGAGGGTGGGTCTGATACGCAGTATTTT
TRBJ1-5 . . TRBV28 CASSLSPFRVGNQPQHF TGTGCCAGCAGTTTATCCCCCTTCAGGGTTGGCAATCAGCCCCAGCATTTT
TRBJ1-1 . . TRBV20-1 CSAVYHTEAFF TGCAGTGCTGTTTATCACACTGAAGCTTTCTTT
TRBJ2-3 . once TRBV2 CASSERGAGGRRTDTQYF TGTGCCAGCAGTGAAAGGGGGGCTGGGGGCCGGAGGACAGATACGCAGTATTTT
TRBJ2-7 . . TRBV29-1 CSVELLDSGSYEQYF TGCAGCGTTGAACTTCTGGACAGTGGTTCCTACGAGCAGTACTTC
TRBJ2-3 . once TRBV5-1 CASSFPFGGRTDTQYF TGCGCCAGCAGCTTCCCCTTCGGCGGCCGCACAGATACGCAGTATTTT
TRBJ2-1 . . TRBV27 CASSLSQGSDEQFF TGTGCCAGCAGTTTATCACAGGGCAGCGATGAGCAGTTCTTC
TRBJ1-5 . . TRBV5-8 CASSPGQMAVWNQPQHF TGTGCCAGCAGCCCAGGACAGATGGCGGTGTGGAATCAGCCCCAGCATTTT
TRBJ2-5 . . TRBV4-3 CASSQEGRGAETQYF TGCGCCAGCAGCCAAGAGGGCAGGGGAGCGGAGACCCAGTACTTC
TRBJ2-5 . once TRBV5-1 CASSPMGGRETQYF TGCGCCAGCAGCCCCATGGGAGGAAGGGAGACCCAGTACTTC
TRBJ2-5 . few TRBV11-2 CASSLGGWSIETQYF TGTGCCAGCAGCTTAGGAGGTTGGAGTATAGAGACCCAGTACTTC
TRBJ2-1 TRBD1 once TRBV27 CASSSDRGTEVYNEQFF TGTGCCAGCAGTTCGGACAGGGGGACTGAAGTGTACAATGAGCAGTTCTTC
TRBJ2-3 . . TRBV9 CASSADPGVYGATDTQYF TGTGCCAGCAGCGCCGATCCGGGGGTCTACGGGGCAACAGATACGCAGTATTTT
TRBJ1-1 . . TRBV10-1 CASSEGAYTEAFF TGCGCCAGCAGTGAGGGGGCTTACACTGAAGCTTTCTTT
TRBJ2-1 TRBD2 . TRBV19 CASSIMGLAGSYNEQFF TGTGCCAGTAGTATTATGGGGCTAGCGGGCTCCTACAATGAGCAGTTCTTC
TRBJ1-4 . . TRBV27 CASSLIPTDTNEKLFF TGTGCCAGCAGTTTAATCCCGACAGACACTAATGAAAAACTGTTTTTT
TRBJ1-1 TRBD1 few TRBV11-2 CASSSQGSGTEAFF TGTGCCAGCAGCTCACAGGGGTCGGGCACTGAAGCTTTCTTT
TRBJ2-7 . . TRBV10-2 CASSIDGAYEQYF TGCGCCAGCAGTATTGACGGAGCCTACGAGCAGTACTTC
TRBJ1-3 TRBD1 . TRBV7-8 CASSFFWTGDSSGNTIYF TGTGCCAGCAGCTTTTTTTGGACAGGCGATAGCTCTGGAAACACCATATATTTT
TRBJ2-1 TRBD2 . TRBV7-9 CASSPLAELYNEQFF TGTGCCAGCAGCCCGCTAGCGGAGCTCTACAATGAGCAGTTCTTC
TRBJ2-2 . . TRBV7-2 CASSLPGVQELFF TGTGCCAGCAGCTTACCAGGGGTTCAGGAGCTGTTTTTT
TRBJ1-2 TRBD1 . TRBV4-1 CASSQPGQGWEGYTF TGCGCCAGCAGCCAGCCGGGACAGGGATGGGAGGGCTACACCTTC
TRBJ2-3 . . TRBV4-3 CASSQELAGTLSTDTQYF TGCGCCAGCAGCCAAGAACTGGCGGGCACCCTTAGCACAGATACGCAGTATTTT